The next 9 T cell receptor beta chains were all read from a single sample in a study of cytomegalovirus exposure and HLA in healthy donors. Sequencing used immunoSEQ multiplex PCR; TCRdb keeps in-frame clones, though not all of them. The table shows 150,000 or so clones, with around 84% occurring only once. Sequencing was done on a sample of PBMCs. These receptors came from a human donor in good health.

CDR3 bases: TGTGCCAGTAGTATTGGCAGAAACTACGAGCAGTACTTC. Amino acids: CASSIGRNYEQYF. The rearrangement links TRBV19 to TRBJ2-7; D is ambiguous. Trimming shortened V by 3 bases and J by 3 bases, and 9 bases separated the two germline ends. This CDR3 comprises 13 residues. Germline V lookup: CDR1 LNHDA, CDR2 SQIVND (reference sequence).

The chain uses TRBV6-6 and TRBJ2-7; D is uncertain. From germline, CDR1 is MNHNY and CDR2 SVGAGI (reference sequence). The germline V and J ends were trimmed by 5 bases and 7 bases, with 15 bases remaining between them. The CDR3 is 13 residues long. The CDR3 sequence is CASSLVPSSEQYF. CDR3 DNA sequence: TGTGCCAGCAGTCTAGTCCCGTCCTCTGAGCAGTACTTC.

This clone was observed a single time. The chain links TRBV15 to TRBJ1-2; D remains ambiguous. Trimming took off 2 bases at V and 3 bases at J, with 4 bases between the two ends. The CDR3 runs 12 residues. From germline, CDR1 is LNHNV and CDR2 YYDKDF (reference sequence). The CDR3 nucleotides read TGTGCCACCAGCAGAACGGACTATGGCTACACCTTC. The encoded protein is CATSRTDYGYTF.

Turning to this clone: A read error may account for a junction end that differs from germline. V and J are TRBV4-3 and TRBJ2-3; 11 nucleotides match TRBD2. This CDR3 has 17 residues. The germline V gene encodes CDR1 LGHNA and CDR2 YSLEER. CDR3 in amino acids: CASSEERLAGWGDTQYF. As DNA, the CDR3 is TGCGCCAGCAGCGAAGAGCGACTAGCGGGGTGGGGAGATACGCAGTATTTT.

This clone turned up a few times. This sequence joins TRBV6-1 and TRBJ2-7, with D perhaps TRBD2 (6 bases). Germline values: CDR1 MNHNS, CDR2 SASEGT. The CDR3 consists of 12 residues. Trimming pared 7 bases from V and 4 bases from J, leaving 11 bases between. CDR3 bases: TGTGCCAGCAAGGGCGGGATTTACGAGCAGTACTTC. It codes for CASKGGIYEQYF.

The rearrangement uses TRBV11-3 and TRBJ2-1; 7 nucleotides agree with TRBD1. The CDR3 loop spans 13 amino acids. Germline CDR1 reads SGHNT; CDR2 reads YENEEA. The J segment lost 13 bases and the V segment lost 5 bases, leaving 11 bases of the junction unmatched. This CDR3 reads CASSGDRNRGQFF. Written as DNA, the CDR3 is TGTGCCAGCAGCGGAGACCGAAACAGGGGTCAGTTCTTC.

This chain links TRBV5-6 with TRBJ1-4; 9 bases are shared with TRBD1. Losses at the gene ends were 2 bases for V and 3 bases for J; bases not matched to a gene: 2. This CDR3 is 15 amino acids long. Germline CDR1 SGHDT, CDR2 YYEEEE. The CDR3 sequence is CASSFRTGANEKLFF. In nucleotides, the CDR3 is TGTGCCAGCAGCTTTAGGACAGGGGCTAATGAAAAACTGTTTTTT.

V usage is TRBV30 and J usage is TRBJ2-7; 9 bases are a match to TRBD2. The CDR3 has 13 residues. The germline V gene encodes CDR1 GTSNPN and CDR2 SVGIG (reference sequence). With V trimmed by 8 bases and J by 6 bases, 11 bases remained unmatched. CDR3 region: CAHSGRGSAEQYF. CDR3 DNA sequence: TGTGCCCATAGCGGGAGAGGGTCCGCCGAGCAGTACTTC.

The V call is TRBV5-4, the J call TRBJ2-5; TRBD1 might be the D (6 bases). The CDR3 is 16 residues long. Trimming pared 3 bases from V and 0 bases from J, leaving 15 bases between. Germline CDR1 and CDR2: SGHNT and YYREEE (reference sequence). The CDR3 region has the DNA TGTGCCAGCAGCTACGGCAGGGGCCGATACCAAGAGACCCAGTACTTC. Protein sequence: CASSYGRGRYQETQYF.